This TCR beta chain was documented in a study of T-cell memory formation after mild COVID-19. Study-level information: TCR clusters mostly belonged to single donors. Study-wide results and limits: CD8+ contracting clones occupied EMRA, while CD4+ ones occupied mainly CM and EM. Clones shrinking from day 15 to 85 showed even CD4/CD8 mixes; later expanders tilted CD4+.

Per germline, CDR1 MNHEY and CDR2 SMNVEV (reference sequence). Between the trimmed V and J ends, which lost 6 bases and 4 bases, there was a span of 10 bases. CDR3 length: 13 residues. In TCRdb, the 5' RACE reads were re-called with MiXCR into one record per CDR3 protein. The data contain 300,000 to 350,000 distinct CDR3 sequences, approximately 12% of them seen just once; the ten biggest clones take up 20% to 25%. This clonotype was counted ten times or more. The antigen remains undetermined. J is TRBJ1-5 and V is TRBV27; D gene ambiguous. This receptor was taken from a man between 18 and 35 years old who had mild COVID-19 (a few samples of this study predate the infection). Cell type and time point are not known. The sequencing input was PBMCs or a T cell subset sorted from them (not recorded which). This CDR3 reads CASSFGGNQPQHF. CDR3 nucleotide sequence: TGTGCCAGCAGCTTCGGTGGGAATCAGCCCCAGCATTTT.